The 29 T cell receptor beta chains below were found in one sample sequenced in a study of identical twins. Each CDR3 protein is one row after TCRdb ran MiXCR on the 5' RACE reads. The data show 690,000 or so distinct CDR3 sequences, 5.5% to 6.5% seen once. Specimen: naive T cells sorted from blood. All receptors derive from a young man in good health.

This clonotype was detected many times. The V call is TRBV5-1, the J call TRBJ1-1; D unclear. The V gene lost 2 bases and the J gene lost 10 bases, with 15 bases spanning the gap. The length of the CDR3 is 13 residues. From germline, CDR1 is SGHRS and CDR2 YFSETQ. CDR3 protein: CASSFETPGRAFF. The CDR3 coding sequence is TGCGCCAGCAGCTTCGAGACCCCGGGGAGAGCTTTCTTT.

This clonotype was observed many times. V usage is TRBV10-3 and J usage is TRBJ1-3; weak D call: TRBD1 (5 bases). The germline CDR1 and CDR2 sequences are ENHRY and SYGVKD. Trimming left V 3 bases short and J 0 bases short, with 12 bases between. The CDR3 sequence is 16 residues long. CDR3 coding DNA: TGTGCCATCAGTGAAAGGGGATCCGACTCTGGAAACACCATATATTTT. Translating it yields CAISERGSDSGNTIYF.

The sample holds a few counts of this clonotype. The genes are TRBV7-9 and TRBJ2-3; 8 bases align to TRBD2. The CDR3 consists of 17 residues. Germline values: CDR1 SEHNR, CDR2 FQNEAQ (reference sequence). Trimming at V came to 8 bases and at J to 3 bases, leaving 16 bases not matched to a gene. CDR3 loop: CASQLPQRSGSTDTQYF. CDR3 DNA: TGTGCCAGCCAGCTCCCCCAGAGGAGCGGGAGTACAGATACGCAGTATTTT.

The chain employs TRBV12-3 or TRBV12-4 and TRBJ1-2, with D unresolved. The CDR3 consists of 14 residues. The V gene lost 3 bases and the J gene lost 0 bases, with 8 bases spanning the gap. The DNA for the CDR3 is TGTGCCAGCAGTTTTGGGGTTACTAACTATGGCTACACCTTC. It specifies CASSFGVTNYGYTF.

This clonotype was counted at least ten times. This chain connects TRBV2 to TRBJ1-2, with D unresolved. Germline V gene sequence: CDR1 SNHLY, CDR2 FYNNEI. This CDR3 contains 16 residues. The ends were cut back, 3 bases at V and 5 bases at J, with 19 bases in the middle. CDR3 amino acids: CASSETQQAIPYGYTF. The CDR3 DNA reads as TGTGCCAGCAGTGAGACTCAACAAGCTATTCCTTATGGCTACACCTTC.

This chain joins TRBV9 and TRBJ2-1; TRBD2 matches at 7 bases. Germline CDR1 reads SGDLS; CDR2 reads YYNGEE. CDR3 size: 15 residues. J gave up 6 bases and V 0 bases, and 6 bases lay outside the gene matches. CDR3: CASSVVAGALNEQFF. The CDR3 DNA reads as TGTGCCAGCAGCGTAGTGGCGGGAGCCCTCAATGAGCAGTTCTTC.

This clonotype came up many times. The chain carries TRBV5-1 and TRBJ2-3; possible D gene TRBD1, 6 bases. The CDR3 is 17 amino acids. Germline V gene sequence: CDR1 SGHRS, CDR2 YFSETQ. V lost 5 bases and J 4 bases, leaving 23 bases between the germline ends. The CDR3: CASRARTGQERSDTQYF. The CDR3 nucleotides read TGCGCCAGCAGAGCGCGAACAGGGCAGGAAAGATCAGATACGCAGTATTTT.

V gene TRBV3-1 combines with J gene TRBJ2-3; D perhaps matches TRBD2 (6 bases). V shed 0 bases and J shed 8 bases, with 12 bases lying between them. Germline CDR1 reads LGHDT; CDR2 reads YNNKEL (reference sequence). This CDR3 contains 14 residues. The DNA of the CDR3 is TGTGCCAGCAGCCAAGATCCCGGGACTTCTACGCAGTATTTT. Its protein product is CASSQDPGTSTQYF.

In this sample, this clonotype turned up a few times. CDR3 bases: TGCGCCAGCAGCCAAGATCCCCCGGAGTCTTTTAACACCGGGGAGCTGTTTTTT. This sequence encodes CASSQDPPESFNTGELFF. The chain joins TRBV4-1 to TRBJ2-2, with D hard to call. The CDR3 has 18 amino acids. Deletions cut 0 bases from V and 2 bases from J, with 16 bases between. CDR1 MGHRA and CDR2 YSYEKL come from the germline V gene.

This clonotype has ten or more counts. The gene calls are TRBV12-3 or TRBV12-4 and TRBJ1-5; D gene unclear. V lost 1 base, J lost 0 bases, and 7 bases lay in between. CDR3 length equals 15 residues. The CDR3 here is CASSLGDYSNQPQHF. The CDR3 DNA reads TGTGCCAGCAGTTTAGGCGACTATAGCAATCAGCCCCAGCATTTT.

The chain carries TRBV12-3 or TRBV12-4 and TRBJ2-3; the match to TRBD1 covers 12 bases. With 6 bases clipped from V and 2 bases from J, the junction kept 3 bases outside the gene matches. CDR3 length: 15 residues. In DNA form, the CDR3 reads TGTGCCAGCAGGGGACAGGGGGCTATCACAGATACGCAGTATTTT. Translation: CASRGQGAITDTQYF.

This clonotype turned up a few times. V is TRBV4-1 and J is TRBJ1-2; possible D gene TRBD1, 6 bases. Germline V gene lookup returns CDR1 MGHRA and CDR2 YSYEKL. The CDR3 spans 16 residues. Trimming shortened V by 0 bases and J by 7 bases, and 18 bases separated the two germline ends. The CDR3 sequence: CASSQDWETGYGGYTF. In DNA, the CDR3 is TGCGCCAGCAGCCAAGATTGGGAGACAGGTTATGGTGGCTACACCTTC.

This clonotype was counted ten times or more. The chain's CDR3 is CSAPLTSGRATQYF. The CDR3 nucleotides read TGCAGTGCCCCTTTGACGAGCGGGAGAGCTACGCAGTATTTT. The chain is built from TRBV20-1 and TRBJ2-3, with 8 bases fitting TRBD2. V dropped 6 bases and J dropped 8; count of bases not matched to a gene: 13. Germline CDR1 reads DFQATT; CDR2 reads SNEGSKA (reference sequence). CDR3 length: 14 amino acids.

V and J are TRBV24-1 and TRBJ2-2; D not certain. The CDR3 totals 13 residues. V shed 9 bases and J shed 1 base, with 8 bases lying between them. CDR1 and CDR2 (germline): KGHDR, SFDVKD. CDR3: CATRVGNTGELFF. Written as DNA, the CDR3 is TGTGCCACCCGCGTGGGGAACACCGGGGAGCTGTTTTTT.

In the case of this clonotype: A much larger clonotype is one base distant, so this may be a read error. Since the CDR3 does not end with the conserved phenylalanine or tryptophan, this likely comes from a read error. The CDR3 sequence: CSATRGTEAFC. The CDR3 DNA reads TGCAGTGCTACGAGGGGGACTGAAGCTTTCTGT. The J gene is TRBJ1-1, the V gene TRBV20-1; weak D call: TRBD1 (6 bases). The germline gives CDR1 DFQATT, CDR2 SNEGSKA (reference sequence). The CDR3 extends over 11 amino acids. Trimming cost V 4 bases and J 5 bases, with 8 bases left between them.

Ten or more counts support this clonotype. CDR3 nucleotides: TGTGCCAGCAGTTTTAATGACGAGCAGTACTTC. Translated: CASSFNDEQYF. V and J are TRBV12-3 or TRBV12-4 and TRBJ2-7; D unresolved. V was clipped by 3 bases and J by 5 bases, with 5 bases between them. This CDR3 is built from 11 residues.

This clonotype was observed a handful of times. The genes are TRBV7-8 and TRBJ1-4, with D hard to call. V lost 5 bases and J 5 bases, leaving 15 bases between the germline ends. The germline V gene has CDR1 SGHVS and CDR2 FQNEAQ. This CDR3 region has 15 residues. The CDR3 here is CASSNTRFTNEKLFF. The CDR3 DNA sequence: TGTGCCAGCAGCAATACCAGGTTTACCAATGAAAAACTGTTTTTT.

This clonotype appeared a few times. V gene TRBV20-1 combines with J gene TRBJ2-1; the match to TRBD2 covers 10 bases. CDR3 length: 14 amino acids. CDR1 is DFQATT, CDR2 SNEGSKA, per germline (reference sequence). CDR3 sequence (DNA): TGCAGGGCAAGCGGGAGGGCCTGGGAGAATGAGCAGTTCTTC. The encoded protein is CRASGRAWENEQFF.

The V call is TRBV5-5, the J call TRBJ1-3; D possibly corresponds to TRBD1 (5 bases). The germline gives CDR1 SGHKS, CDR2 YYEKEE (reference sequence). V was shortened by 2 bases and J by 0 bases, with 9 bases between the two germline ends. CDR3 size: 15 residues. The CDR3 DNA reads TGTGCCAGCAGCTTCCAGGGAGACTCTGGAAACACCATATATTTT. It translates to CASSFQGDSGNTIYF.

The chain carries TRBV10-3 and TRBJ2-1; the D is unclear. V was clipped by 3 bases and J by 9 bases, with 6 bases between them. Germline loops: CDR1 ENHRY, CDR2 SYGVKD. The CDR3 has 11 residues. In DNA form, the CDR3 reads TGTGCCATCAGTGACTCTAGTGAGCAGTTCTTC. Protein sequence: CAISDSSEQFF.

In its sample, this clonotype was seen many times. The chain uses TRBV10-1 and TRBJ2-5; D may be TRBD2 (7 bases). The CDR3 consists of 16 residues. Germline-derived CDR1 and CDR2 are WNHNN and SYGVQD (reference sequence). V was cut by 0 bases and J by 2 bases, with 13 bases left in between. The chain's CDR3 is CASSESGGQVQETQYF. CDR3 nucleotides: TGCGCCAGCAGTGAGTCGGGGGGGCAGGTTCAAGAGACCCAGTACTTC.

At least ten counts were recorded for this clonotype. CDR3 sequence reads: CATSRDREGPDEQYF. The DNA of the CDR3 is TGTGCCACCAGCAGAGATCGAGAAGGGCCCGACGAGCAGTACTTC. The rearrangement links TRBV15 to TRBJ2-7, with D hard to call. The germline CDR1 and CDR2 sequences are LNHNV and YYDKDF (reference sequence). Trimming removed 0 bases at V and 5 bases at J, with 14 bases between. This CDR3 has 15 amino acids. Based on the CDR3 plus reference TRBV15 and TRBJ2-7, the full variable domain is DAMVIQNPRYQVTQFGKPVTLSCSQTLNHNVMYWYQQKSSQAPKLLFHYYDKDFNNEADTPDNFQSRRPNTSFCFLDIRSPGLGDTAMYLCATSRDREGPDEQYFGPGTRLTVT.

Many counts were recorded for this clonotype. DNA for the CDR3: TGCAGTGCTTCGGGACAGGGGGCGAAATACAATGAGCAGTTCTTC. Its translation: CSASGQGAKYNEQFF. The V call is TRBV20-1, the J call TRBJ2-1, with 12 bases that match TRBD1. V was clipped by 5 bases and J by 4 bases; unmatched bases: 6. The CDR3 runs to 15 residues. From germline, CDR1 is DFQATT and CDR2 SNEGSKA (reference sequence).

V gene TRBV7-9 combines with J gene TRBJ2-7; no reliable D call. V lost 5 bases and J 7 bases, leaving 12 bases between the germline ends. This CDR3 is 12 amino acids long. The germline V gene has CDR1 SEHNR and CDR2 FQNEAQ (reference sequence). The CDR3 sequence: CASSPNPWEQYF. Here the CDR3 DNA reads TGTGCCAGCAGCCCAAACCCCTGGGAGCAGTACTTC. The full variable domain, in which reference TRBV7-9 and TRBJ2-7 provide the parts outside the CDR3, is DTGVSQNPRHKITKRGQNVTFRCDPISEHNRLYWYRQTLGQGPEFLTYFQNEAQLEKSRLLSDRFSAERPKGSFSTLEIQRTEQGDSAMYLCASSPNPWEQYFGPGTRLTVT.

This clonotype was counted at least ten times. The V gene is TRBV6-5, the J gene TRBJ2-7, with D maybe TRBD1 (6 bases). The CDR3 covers 16 residues. Trimming pared 3 bases from V and 4 bases from J, leaving 19 bases between. The germline gives CDR1 MNHEY, CDR2 SVGAGI. This CDR3 reads CASSYPDSRGNYEQYF. CDR3 coding DNA: TGTGCCAGCAGTTATCCGGATTCTAGGGGGAATTACGAGCAGTACTTC.

This chain joins TRBV7-8 and TRBJ2-1; tentative D call: TRBD2 (5 bases). The CDR3 consists of 13 residues. In germline, CDR1 is SGHVS, CDR2 FQNEAQ. V lost 2 bases and J lost 9, with 11 bases in between. CDR3 nucleotides: TGTGCCAGCAGCTTATTGTCGGGGAGTGAGCAGTTCTTC. The encoded protein is CASSLLSGSEQFF.

The rearrangement joins TRBV6-4 to TRBJ1-2; tentatively, D is TRBD1 (5 bases). The length of the CDR3 is 13 residues. The ends were cut back, 3 bases at V and 7 bases at J, with 12 bases in the middle. CDR1 and CDR2 from the germline V gene are MRHNA and SNTAGT. CDR3 DNA sequence: TGTGCCAGCAGTGAACAGGCGGGACTTGGCTACACCTTC. It encodes CASSEQAGLGYTF.

This clonotype was found many times. This sequence joins TRBV12-3 or TRBV12-4 and TRBJ2-1; tentatively, D is TRBD1 or TRBD2 (5 bases each). Trimming shortened V by 2 bases and J by 3 bases, and 11 bases separated the two germline ends. The CDR3 contains 15 residues. CDR3 nucleotide sequence: TGTGCCAGCAGTTTATTCGGGGCCTACTACAATGAGCAGTTCTTC. Its protein product is CASSLFGAYYNEQFF.

This clonotype was detected a few times. The rearrangement joins TRBV5-5 to TRBJ1-2, with D uncertain. The ends were cut back, 4 bases at V and 7 bases at J, with 11 bases in the middle. Per germline, CDR1 SGHKS and CDR2 YYEKEE (reference sequence). CDR3 length: 12 amino acids. CDR3 loop: CASSATRSGYTF. For the CDR3, the DNA is TGTGCCAGCAGCGCGACAAGGTCTGGCTACACCTTC. Variable domain in full (rest from reference TRBV5-5 and TRBJ1-2): DAGVTQSPTHLIKTRGQQVTLRCSPISGHKSVSWYQQVLGQGPQFIFQYYEKEERGRGNFPDRFSARQFPNYSSELNVNALLLGDSALYLCASSATRSGYTFGSGTRLTVV.